This T cell receptor beta chain appears in the sequencing data of a study of T cell repertoires in cytomegalovirus infection. At the level of the study: Alongside well-studied HLA-B-restricted CMV epitopes, recently identified HLA-C-restricted CMV epitopes were also used. It was the public TCR beta signatures that indicated both CMV infection and matching HLA type.

This clonotype was counted between two and nine times. As yet, its antigen is unknown. Per the germline V gene, CDR1 is MNHEY and CDR2 is SVGAGI. V gave up 7 bases and J gave up 4 bases, with 22 bases separating them. The CDR3 runs 16 residues. In TCRdb, the reads were re-called with MiXCR into one record per CDR3 protein. The repertoire includes 70,000 to 85,000 distinct CDR3 sequences, around 40% of them detected once, and approximately 93% sits in the top ten. Overall study results and limits: Clonotypes of TCR beta that were HLA-C-restricted and CMV-specific dominated the ex vivo response. Using cumulative public TCR beta family frequency, the authors identified those who carried CMV together with the relevant HLA.

Source: CD8+ T cells from cultured PBMCs, taken from culture after CMV antigen stimulation. This clonotype was sampled from a human donor in good health (CMV status not recorded). Some clones in this sample may be carry-over from other donors' samples. The genes are TRBV6-5 and TRBJ1-1, with a weak D call TRBD1 (5 bases). The CDR3 nucleotides read TGTGCCAGCACCTTCGACAGTTTGGGGGTGGGCACTGAAGCTTTCTTT. Translation: CASTFDSLGVGTEAFF.